This T cell receptor (beta chain) was profiled in a study of shared clonotypes between healthy human individuals. Assay used: immunoSEQ multiplex PCR; TCRdb lists only in-frame clones, some missing. The table has some 600,000 clones, roughly 95% seen once. Naive CD8 cells lacked CD45RO, underwent positive selection for CCR7 and left out terminally differentiated effector memory CD45RA+ cells. Every one of the donors was a Caucasian adult that lived in Nashville, Tennessee. This CDR3 region has 18 residues. J gave up 4 bases and V 0 bases, and 9 bases lay outside the gene matches. CDR1 SGHRS and CDR2 YFSETQ come from the germline V gene.

This receptor was obtained from a woman aged 30 to 39 in good health. Sequencing was carried out using naive CD8+ T cells sorted from blood. This chain joins TRBV5-1 and TRBJ2-2, with 10 bases lining up with TRBD1. CDR3 nucleotide sequence: TGCGCCAGCAGCTTGGTGGGACAGGGGCCCAAGGGCACCGGGGAGCTGTTTTTT. It encodes CASSLVGQGPKGTGELFF. The full variable domain, its missing parts supplied by reference TRBV5-1 and TRBJ2-2, is KAGVTQTPRYLIKTRGQQVTLSCSPISGHRSVSWYQQTPGQGLQFLFEYFSETQRNKGNFPGRFSGRQFSNSRSEMNVSTLELGDSALYLCASSLVGQGPKGTGELFFGEGSRLTVL.